This T cell receptor beta chain appears in the sequencing data of a study of response to subunit inactivated influenza vaccine. As concerns this clonotype: The antigen is undetermined.

Whole-study results and caveats: A suggestion made by the authors is that each seasonal influenza vaccination recruits few new T cells.

The CDR3 covers 15 residues. The trim removed 1 base at V and 3 bases at J, leaving 2 bases unmatched. The germline V gene encodes CDR1 SGHVS and CDR2 FNYEAQ. TCRdb independently ran MiXCR on the RT-PCR reads; one entry per CDR3 protein. This table has 170,000 or so distinct CDR3 sequences, around 10% appearing once. Sequenced material: CD8+ T cells sorted from PBMCs, taken 23 months after vaccination. The source of this sequence is a man between 50 and 69 years old who received an inactivated influenza vaccine. The chain carries TRBV7-6 and TRBJ2-2, with TRBD2 matching over 7 bases. CDR3 DNA: TGTGCCAGCAGCTTAGAAGCGGGGTACACCGGGGAGCTGTTTTTT. It encodes CASSLEAGYTGELFF.